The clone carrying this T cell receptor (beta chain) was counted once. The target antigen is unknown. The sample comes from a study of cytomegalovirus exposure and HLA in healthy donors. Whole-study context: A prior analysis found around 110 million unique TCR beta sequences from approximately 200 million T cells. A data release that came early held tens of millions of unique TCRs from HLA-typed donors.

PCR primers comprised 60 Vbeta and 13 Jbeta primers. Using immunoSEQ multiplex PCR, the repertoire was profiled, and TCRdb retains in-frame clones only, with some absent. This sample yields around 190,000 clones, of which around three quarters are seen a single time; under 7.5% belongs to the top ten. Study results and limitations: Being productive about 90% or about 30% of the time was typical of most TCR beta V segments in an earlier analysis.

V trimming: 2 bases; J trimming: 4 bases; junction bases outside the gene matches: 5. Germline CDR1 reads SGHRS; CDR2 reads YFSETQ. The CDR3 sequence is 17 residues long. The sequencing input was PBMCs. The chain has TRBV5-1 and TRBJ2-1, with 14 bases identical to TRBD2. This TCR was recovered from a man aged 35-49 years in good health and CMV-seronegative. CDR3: CASSLRTSGGNYNEQFF. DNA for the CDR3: TGCGCCAGCAGCTTAAGGACTAGCGGGGGGAATTACAATGAGCAGTTCTTC.